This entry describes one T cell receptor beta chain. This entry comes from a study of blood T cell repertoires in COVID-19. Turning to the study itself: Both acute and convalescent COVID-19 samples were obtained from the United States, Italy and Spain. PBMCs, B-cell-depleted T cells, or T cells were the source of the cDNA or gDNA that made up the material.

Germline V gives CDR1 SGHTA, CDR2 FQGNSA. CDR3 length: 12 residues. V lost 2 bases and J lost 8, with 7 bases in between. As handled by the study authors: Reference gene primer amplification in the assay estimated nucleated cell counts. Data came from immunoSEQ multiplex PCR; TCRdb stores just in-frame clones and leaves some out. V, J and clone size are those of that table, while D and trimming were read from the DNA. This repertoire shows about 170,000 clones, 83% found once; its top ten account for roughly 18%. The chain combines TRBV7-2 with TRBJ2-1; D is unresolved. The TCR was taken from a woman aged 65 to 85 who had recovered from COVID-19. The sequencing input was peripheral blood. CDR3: CASSLTPDEQFF. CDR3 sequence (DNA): TGTGCCAGCAGCTTAACCCCAGATGAGCAGTTCTTC.